This TCR beta chain comes out of a study of blood T cell repertoires in COVID-19. On the study more broadly: Specimens from acute and convalescent COVID-19 originated in the United States, Italy and Spain.

The Seattle site enrolled patients during active infection and followed them longitudinally. The CDR3 length is 14 residues. The germline gives CDR1 SQVTM, CDR2 ANQGSEA. V was cut by 4 bases and J by 0 bases, with 10 bases left in between. The authors' processing: Reference gene primer amplification gave estimated nucleated cell counts. The repertoire was sequenced with immunoSEQ multiplex PCR; TCRdb's copy has only in-frame clones and lacks some. V and J calls and clone size are as listed in that table; D and trimming were resolved from the DNA. Seen here are around 270,000 clones, roughly 84% observed once, and the top ten hold roughly 14%.

The sample was peripheral blood. This rearrangement joins TRBV29-1 to TRBJ1-5; no clear D. The sequence was obtained from a person aged 65-85 years with COVID-19, enrolled during active disease. The DNA of the CDR3 is TGCAGCGTTGGTGGAGTGTATAGCAATCAGCCCCAGCATTTT. Translation: CSVGGVYSNQPQHF.